One sample yielded the 6 T cell receptor beta chains listed below, sequenced in a study of cytomegalovirus exposure and HLA in healthy donors. A multiplex PCR was run with 60 Vbeta primers and 13 Jbeta primers. Here immunoSEQ multiplex PCR was the method, and the copy in TCRdb shows in-frame clones only, minus some. The sample yields over 150,000 clones, approximately 83% seen once. Material for sequencing was PBMCs. The receptors shown here come from a boy younger than 10 in good health and CMV-seronegative.

The V gene is TRBV6-7, the J gene TRBJ1-2; 7 bases are shared with TRBD1. TRBV6-7 is noted as an ORF with a role that remains uncertain. The CDR3 sequence is 15 residues long. With V trimmed by 6 bases and J by 4 bases, 11 bases remained unmatched. CDR3: CASRSGQTKGYGYTF. The CDR3 DNA reads TGTGCCAGCAGATCGGGACAGACGAAGGGCTATGGCTACACCTTC.

The chain is built from TRBV30 and TRBJ2-2, with 9 bases matching TRBD1. The length of the CDR3 is 15 residues. Trimming cost V 5 bases and J 3 bases; bases outside gene matches: 7. CDR1 GTSNPN and CDR2 SVGIG come from the germline V gene (reference sequence). CDR3 DNA: TGTGCCTGGGCCCGGGACAGGGCTTACACCGGGGAGCTGTTTTTT. Translated, it gives CAWARDRAYTGELFF.

The J gene is TRBJ2-1, the V gene TRBV11-2, with 9 positions matching TRBD2. The CDR3 is 15 amino acids. The V gene's germline CDR1 is SGHAT and CDR2 FQNNGV. Losses at the gene ends were 2 bases for V and 8 bases for J; bases not matched to a gene: 7. DNA of the CDR3: TGTGCCAGCAGCTTAAGAGCGGGGGGTTTCGATGAGCAGTTCTTC. This sequence encodes CASSLRAGGFDEQFF.

The chain carries TRBV30 and TRBJ1-1; 7 nucleotides match TRBD1. This CDR3 region has 13 residues. Per the germline V gene, CDR1 is GTSNPN and CDR2 is SVGIG (reference sequence). After removal of 0 bases from V and 8 bases from J, the junction contained 6 bases not matched to a gene. The CDR3 region has the DNA TGTGCCTGGAGTGTACAGGCGGACAGGGAAGCTTTCTTT. It specifies CAWSVQADREAFF.

This clone was counted a single time. The rearrangement links TRBV19 to TRBJ1-1; TRBD1 might be the D (5 bases). This CDR3 is built from 16 residues. V was cut by 8 bases and J by 4 bases, with 23 bases left in between. Germline V gene lookup returns CDR1 LNHDA and CDR2 SQIVND (reference sequence). The CDR3 nucleotides are TGTGCCAGTGCCCCAGGGTTGATGCCTTTGTCCACTGAAGCTTTCTTT. It is translated as CASAPGLMPLSTEAFF.

The gene calls are TRBV27 and TRBJ2-5; D remains unclear. The germline V and J ends were trimmed by 5 bases and 0 bases, with 7 bases remaining between them. Germline loops: CDR1 MNHEY, CDR2 SMNVEV (reference sequence). This CDR3 comprises 13 residues. CDR3 residues: CASSPPNQETQYF. CDR3 sequence (DNA): TGTGCCAGCAGTCCCCCCAACCAAGAGACCCAGTACTTC.